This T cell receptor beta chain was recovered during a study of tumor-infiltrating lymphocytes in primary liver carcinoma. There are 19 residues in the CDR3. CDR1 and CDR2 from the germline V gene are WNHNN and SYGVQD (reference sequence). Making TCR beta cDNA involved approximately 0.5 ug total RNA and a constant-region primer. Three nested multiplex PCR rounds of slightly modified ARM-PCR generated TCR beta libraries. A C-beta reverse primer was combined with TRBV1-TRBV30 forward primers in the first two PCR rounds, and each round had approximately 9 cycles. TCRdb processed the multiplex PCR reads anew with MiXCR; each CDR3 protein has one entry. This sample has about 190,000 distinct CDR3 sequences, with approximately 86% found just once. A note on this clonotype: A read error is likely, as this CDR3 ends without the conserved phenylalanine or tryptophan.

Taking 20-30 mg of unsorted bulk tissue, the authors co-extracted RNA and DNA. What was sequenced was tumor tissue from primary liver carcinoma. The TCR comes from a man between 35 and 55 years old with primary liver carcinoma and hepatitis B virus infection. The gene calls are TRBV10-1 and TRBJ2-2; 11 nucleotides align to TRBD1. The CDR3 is CASSELSGTGGSNTGELFS. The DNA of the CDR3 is TGCGCCAGCAGTGAACTATCGGGGACAGGGGGAAGTAACACAGGGGAGCTGTTTTCT.